One sample yielded the 6 T cell receptor beta chains listed below, sequenced in a study of blood T cell repertoires in COVID-19. Profiled with immunoSEQ multiplex PCR; TCRdb holds only in-frame clones, not every one. The table lists 150,000 or so clones, around 89% of them singletons. Sequenced sample: PBMCs or T cells enriched from blood (not recorded which). These receptors all come from a woman aged 45-59 years who had recovered from COVID-19.

The sample holds a few counts of this clone. The chain combines TRBV7-9 with TRBJ1-2; D gene ambiguous. Germline V gene data show CDR1 as SEHNR and CDR2 as FQNEAQ (reference sequence). The V end was cut by 1 base, the J end by 4 bases, with 10 bases between. The CDR3 totals 14 residues. CDR3 sequence reads: CASSLGGPPYGYTF. For the CDR3, the DNA is TGTGCCAGCAGCTTAGGAGGGCCTCCCTATGGCTACACCTTC.

As for this clone: Within the sample, other DNA sequences also encode this same CDR3. Written as DNA, the CDR3 is TGTGCCAGCAGTTCGGGAGGTGGGGGCTACACCTTC. This translates into CASSSGGGGYTF. This rearrangement joins TRBV6-5 to TRBJ1-2; D gene uncertain. The CDR3 has 12 residues. Per germline, CDR1 MNHEY and CDR2 SVGAGI. V lost 4 bases to trimming and J lost 8 bases, with 11 bases between them.

The genes are TRBV27 and TRBJ1-6; 9 nucleotides line up with TRBD1. V shed 5 bases and J 5 bases; nucleotides not matched to a gene: 7. CDR1 is MNHEY, CDR2 SMNVEV, per germline (reference sequence). The length of the CDR3 is 16 residues. The CDR3 coding sequence is TGTGCCAGCAGTCTTCGGGACAGGGTAGATAATTCACCCCTCCACTTT. It yields the protein CASSLRDRVDNSPLHF.

The rearrangement links TRBV27 to TRBJ2-2; 9 nucleotides align to TRBD2. The CDR3 runs 18 residues. Germline CDR1 and CDR2: MNHEY and SMNVEV (reference sequence). J was trimmed by 6 bases and V by 3 bases; bases with no gene match: 14. CDR3 sequence reads: CASSFWAGGDGSPGELFF. CDR3 sequence (DNA): TGTGCCAGCAGTTTTTGGGCGGGGGGGGATGGGTCTCCCGGGGAGCTGTTTTTT.

The rearrangement uses TRBV9 and TRBJ2-2; 9 bases fit TRBD1. CDR3 length equals 17 residues. V lost 4 bases and J lost 4; bases outside the gene matches: 11. Germline-derived CDR1 and CDR2 are SGDLS and YYNGEE. This CDR3 reads CASSSPLRDRVTGELFF. For the CDR3, the DNA is TGTGCCAGCAGCTCGCCACTCCGGGACAGGGTCACCGGGGAGCTGTTTTTT.

The chain joins TRBV5-6 to TRBJ1-4, with D possibly being TRBD1 (5 bases). The CDR3 consists of 15 residues. Germline assignment: CDR1 SGHDT and CDR2 YYEEEE. V was cut by 0 bases and J by 5 bases, with 11 bases left in between. For the CDR3, the DNA is TGTGCCAGCAGCTTGGTGGGGACTGCCAATGAAAAACTGTTTTTT. Protein: CASSLVGTANEKLFF.